This is a list of T cell receptor beta chains from one sample in a study of memory CD4+ T cells and cytomegalovirus serostatus. TCRdb's copy holds only in-frame clones and misses some; the assay was immunoSEQ multiplex PCR. The repertoire holds about 80,000 clones, with approximately 80% as singletons. The material sequenced was memory CD4+ T cells from blood. The receptors here all came from an adult in good health and CMV-seronegative. The CDR3 runs from the conserved cysteine through the conserved F or W. The D gene is left open where the match is weak. A clone size is listed for some rows: how often the clone was seen (once, few, many), or a class if it is expanded.

j_gene,d_gene,abundance,v_gene,CDR3nt,CDR3aa
TRBJ1-2,.,.,TRBV7-3,TGTGCCAGCAGCCGGACCGCTAACTATGGCTACACCTTC,CASSRTANYGYTF
TRBJ1-6,.,.,TRBV19,TGTGCCAGTAGTCCAGTCCAGGGGTTCGGTTCACCCCTCCACTTT,CASSPVQGFGSPLHF
TRBJ2-3,TRBD1,.,TRBV29-1,TGCAGCGTTGAACTAGGACAGGGAGCCACAGATACGCAGTATTTT,CSVELGQGATDTQYF
TRBJ1-1,.,.,TRBV18,TGTGCCAGCTCACCGATCCAGGGGTTCAACACTGAAGCTTTCTTT,CASSPIQGFNTEAFF
TRBJ2-4,.,.,TRBV28,TGTGCCAGCAGCACCTACAGGGTCAGGCACATTCAGTACTTC,CASSTYRVRHIQYF
TRBJ2-3,.,.,TRBV21-1,TGTGCCAGCAGCCCCCATAGGACCCTTTATTTT,CASSPHRTLYF
TRBJ2-7,.,.,TRBV19,TGTGCCAGTAGTATGGGGGGACCCTACGAGCAGTACTTC,CASSMGGPYEQYF
TRBJ2-7,TRBD2,once,TRBV29-1,TGCAGCGTTCTAGCGGGGTGGAAGCAGTACTTC,CSVLAGWKQYF
TRBJ1-6,TRBD1,.,TRBV4-2,TGTGCCAGCAGCCAAGATTGGGGACAGGGAGGCTCACCCCTCCACTTT,CASSQDWGQGGSPLHF
TRBJ1-5,.,.,TRBV27,TGTGCCAGCTCGTGGGATGGGATCCCTTCCCAGCCCCAGCATTTT,CASSWDGIPSQPQHF
TRBJ1-2,.,.,TRBV5-1,TGCGCCAGCAGCGCCACGTCCGGGTCAGCCGTGGTGAGCGCCTTC,CASSATSGSAVVSAF
TRBJ2-3,.,.,TRBV7-3,TGTGCCAGCAGCCCGTCAGGACTCCACACAGATACGCAGTATTTT,CASSPSGLHTDTQYF
TRBJ1-4,.,few,TRBV30,TGTGCCTGGACCCCAGGTGAGGGAAAACTGTTTTTT,CAWTPGEGKLFF
TRBJ1-5,.,.,TRBV2,TGTGCCAGCAGTGACAGGACAGCCCTAAATAGCAATCAGCCCCAGCATTTT,CASSDRTALNSNQPQHF
TRBJ2-7,.,once,TRBV5-1,TGCGCCAGCAGCTTAACACCACGGACAGACTACGAGCAGTACTTC,CASSLTPRTDYEQYF
TRBJ2-7,.,.,TRBV7-2,TGTGCCAGCAGCTTAAGCCCGAGGAACTCACGGGAGCAGTACTTC,CASSLSPRNSREQYF
TRBJ1-5,.,.,TRBV30,TGTGCCTGGAGTCTGCAGAATCAGCCCCAGCATTTT,CAWSLQNQPQHF
TRBJ1-5,.,.,TRBV6-5,TGTGCCAGCAGCTTGGACCCAAGGGGAAATCAGCCCCAGCATTTT,CASSLDPRGNQPQHF
TRBJ2-7,TRBD1,.,TRBV19,TGTGCCAGTAGTATAGGTGGGACAGGGATGTTAGGGAGGAGCTCCTACGAGCAGTACTTC,CASSIGGTGMLGRSSYEQYF
TRBJ1-3,.,few,TRBV11-3,TGTGCCAGCAGCCGGGACGGCTCAGAAAGCTCTGGAAACACCATATATTTT,CASSRDGSESSGNTIYF
TRBJ2-1,TRBD2,.,TRBV5-1,TGCGCCAGCAAGGAACTAGCGGGGGGGCCCGGTTTAAATGAGCAGTTCTTC,CASKELAGGPGLNEQFF
TRBJ1-5,.,.,TRBV7-8,TGTGCCAGCAGCTTAGGCCCGTTCAATCAGCCCCAGCATTTT,CASSLGPFNQPQHF
TRBJ1-2,TRBD1,once,TRBV5-6,TGTGCCAGCAGCCAATTGACAGGGGCCTATGGCTACACCTTC,CASSQLTGAYGYTF
TRBJ2-5,TRBD1,.,TRBV7-7,TGTGCTAGCAGCCCAACGGGACAGGGTAAAGAGACCCAGTACTTC,CASSPTGQGKETQYF
TRBJ1-2,.,.,TRBV28,TGTGCCAGCAGTTTAGAGGGGTATGGCTACACCTTC,CASSLEGYGYTF
TRBJ2-5,.,.,TRBV5-1,TGCGCCAGCAGCTTCCAGGACAGTCAAGAGACCCAGTACTTC,CASSFQDSQETQYF
TRBJ2-7,.,.,TRBV6-5,TGTGCCAGCAGTTACTCGTACAAGGGTTACGAGCAGTACTTC,CASSYSYKGYEQYF
TRBJ2-6,TRBD1,.,TRBV27,TGTGCCAGCAGTGGGGTGACAGGGGGAATTTCCCTGACTTTC,CASSGVTGGISLTF
TRBJ1-6,TRBD1,.,TRBV27,TGTGCCAGCAGTCCCTGGGACAGGGGGAATTCACCCCTCCACTTT,CASSPWDRGNSPLHF
TRBJ1-2,.,.,TRBV2,TGTGCCAGCATCCCGGGGCCCACCGGGGGCTACACCTTC,CASIPGPTGGYTF
TRBJ1-5,.,.,TRBV6-5,TGTGCCAGCAGTTCACAGGGACTTACCAATCAGCCCCAGCATTTT,CASSSQGLTNQPQHF
TRBJ2-7,.,.,TRBV5-6,TGTGCCAGCAGCCTGGTTGGACGGACTAAGTACGAGCAGTACTTC,CASSLVGRTKYEQYF
TRBJ1-1,.,.,TRBV7-2,TGTGCCAGCAGATTTGGAGGGGCGGAGGGTGAAGCTTTCTTT,CASRFGGAEGEAFF
TRBJ2-2,TRBD1,.,TRBV6-1,TGTGCCAGCAGTTCCGGGACAGGGTACACCGGGGAGCTGTTTTTT,CASSSGTGYTGELFF
TRBJ2-5,.,few,TRBV11-3,TGTGCCAGCAGCTCAGGGACCGCCGGCGAGACCCAGTACTTC,CASSSGTAGETQYF
TRBJ2-2,.,.,TRBV7-9,TGTGCCAGCAGCTTAGGAGGGACCGGGGAGCTGTTTTTT,CASSLGGTGELFF
TRBJ2-1,.,once,TRBV30,TGTGCCTGGAGCCTACTTGGGGATGAGCAGTTCTTC,CAWSLLGDEQFF
TRBJ2-2,.,.,TRBV20-1,TGCAGTGCTAGAGTCGGTGGGGAGCTGTTTTTT,CSARVGGELFF
TRBJ1-6,.,.,TRBV4-1,TGCGCCAGCAGCCAAGGTGCCTGGGCAGAACCTAATTCACCCCTCCACTTT,CASSQGAWAEPNSPLHF
TRBJ1-2,.,.,TRBV30,TGTGCCTGGAGGTCAACAGAACGTTATATTGGCTACACCTTC,CAWRSTERYIGYTF
TRBJ2-3,TRBD2,.,TRBV7-9,TGTGCCAGCAGCAAGCAGGGGACTAGCGGGGGGGCATATACGCAGTATTTT,CASSKQGTSGGAYTQYF
TRBJ2-2,TRBD2,.,TRBV7-7,TGTGCTAGCAGCTCGGGACTAGCAAACACCGGGGAGCTGTTTTTT,CASSSGLANTGELFF
TRBJ2-2,.,few,TRBV7-3,TGTGCCAGCAGCCCCCGGGTCACTCAAATGGGGGAGCTGTTTTTT,CASSPRVTQMGELFF
TRBJ2-3,TRBD2,.,TRBV4-3,TGCGCCAGCAGCCAGACTAGCGGGGGGGCCGGCACAGATACGCAGTATTTT,CASSQTSGGAGTDTQYF
TRBJ1-3,.,.,TRBV6-1,TGTGCCACGTTCCCATCTGGAAACACCATATATTTT,CATFPSGNTIYF
TRBJ1-2,.,.,TRBV7-2,TGTGCCAGCAGCCCTCAGACGGGTGGGGGCTACACCTTC,CASSPQTGGGYTF
TRBJ2-7,.,.,TRBV5-6,TGTGCCAGCAGCTTGGAGGGGCAGTCCTACGAGCAGTACTTC,CASSLEGQSYEQYF
TRBJ1-1,.,.,TRBV28,TGTGCCAGCAGTTTATCGACCCCGAACACTGAAGCTTTCTTT,CASSLSTPNTEAFF
TRBJ1-2,.,.,TRBV18,TGTGCCAGCTCGGAACAGGAAAACTATGGCTACACCTTC,CASSEQENYGYTF
TRBJ2-7,.,.,TRBV11-2,TGTGCCAGCAGCCCGAGACACGGACGGACGGACTTC,CASSPRHGRTDF
TRBJ1-6,TRBD1,.,TRBV7-8,TGTGCCAGCAGCTCCCAGGGGGCAGGCAATTCACCCCTCCACTTT,CASSSQGAGNSPLHF
TRBJ2-2,.,.,TRBV18,TGTGCCAGCTCACGCGGACAGATTTCTGGGGAGCTGTTTTTT,CASSRGQISGELFF
TRBJ2-7,.,.,TRBV20-1,TGCAGTGCTCACCACCTAAACGAGCAGTACTTC,CSAHHLNEQYF
TRBJ1-2,.,.,TRBV6-5,TGTGCCAGCAGTACGCGGCACCTAAGGATCGATGGCTACACCTTC,CASSTRHLRIDGYTF
TRBJ1-1,.,.,TRBV30,TGTGCCTGGAGTGTAGGTCTAGGGCTGAACACTGAAGCTTTCTTT,CAWSVGLGLNTEAFF